The rows below give T cell receptor beta chains drawn from one sample of a study of regulatory T cells in long-lasting Graves disease. Using its own MiXCR run on the multiplex PCR reads, TCRdb lists one record per CDR3 protein. The repertoire holds roughly 400,000 distinct CDR3 sequences, with 15% as singletons. These data were likewise used in another study, on T cells in Graves' hyperthyroidism and ophthalmopathy.

Sample: peripheral blood mononuclear cells (PBMCs), taken at new diagnosis, from a patient treated with antithyroid drugs. These receptors originate from a woman in her thirties or forties with Graves disease. Both conserved end residues are part of each CDR3. The D gene is left open where the match is weak. Clone size is shown for a subset of rows, as once, few, many or a class of expanded clone.

abundance	v_gene	d_gene	j_gene	CDR3aa	CDR3nt
many	TRBV6-2/TRBV6-3	TRBD1	TRBJ1-1	CASSPGQGPWRAFF	TGTGCCAGCAGTCCCGGACAGGGGCCCTGGAGGGCTTTCTTT
many	TRBV27	.	TRBJ1-1	CASSSPGGGTEAFF	TGTGCCAGCAGTTCGCCGGGGGGAGGGACTGAAGCTTTCTTT
.	TRBV30	TRBD1	TRBJ2-2	CAGQGTNTGELFF	TGTGCCGGACAGGGGACGAACACCGGGGAGCTGTTTTTT
many	TRBV2	TRBD1	TRBJ1-1	CASSERQGAKGTEAFF	TGTGCCAGCAGTGAAAGACAGGGGGCCAAGGGAACTGAAGCTTTCTTT
few	TRBV6-2/TRBV6-3	.	TRBJ2-2	CASSDVVHTGELFF	TGTGCCAGCAGTGACGTGGTTCACACCGGGGAGCTGTTTTTT
many	TRBV29-1	TRBD2	TRBJ2-7	CSVRPGLAGVREQYF	TGCAGCGTACGACCGGGACTAGCGGGAGTGAGGGAGCAGTACTTC
few	TRBV25-1	.	TRBJ1-2	CAGSEYFGSNYGYTF	TGTGCCGGCAGTGAATACTTCGGCAGCAACTATGGCTACACCTTC
.	TRBV12-3/TRBV12-4	.	TRBJ2-5	CASSLFGETQYF	TGTGCCAGCAGTTTGTTTGGGGAGACCCAGTACTTC
many	TRBV20-1	.	TRBJ2-3	CSALGGSRFTDTQYF	TGCAGTGCCCTTGGAGGCAGCCGCTTCACAGATACGCAGTATTTT
.	TRBV5-1	TRBD2	TRBJ2-5	CASSFASGDGGETQYF	TGCGCCAGCAGCTTCGCTAGCGGGGACGGAGGGGAGACCCAGTACTTC
many	TRBV3-1	.	TRBJ2-1	CASSQDPTSYNEQFF	TGTGCCAGCAGCCAAGACCCGACTAGTTACAATGAGCAGTTCTTC
few	TRBV10-1	TRBD2	TRBJ2-1	CASSRRESSYNEQFF	TGCGCCAGCAGTAGGCGGGAGAGCTCCTACAATGAGCAGTTCTTC
.	TRBV6-4	TRBD2	TRBJ2-7	CASSDPGLANSYEQYF	TGTGCCAGCAGTGACCCCGGACTAGCCAATTCCTACGAGCAGTACTTC
many	TRBV20-1	TRBD2	TRBJ2-5	CSAPPGGKETQYF	TGCAGTGCCCCCCCGGGAGGGAAAGAGACCCAGTACTTC
.	TRBV6-2/TRBV6-3	TRBD2	TRBJ2-1	CARCWTSGPNEQFF	TGTGCCCGCTGTTGGACTAGCGGTCCCAATGAGCAGTTCTTC
many	TRBV6-1	.	TRBJ2-7	CASSEVGKYEQYF	TGTGCCAGCAGTGAAGTGGGGAAATACGAGCAGTACTTC
.	TRBV6-5	.	TRBJ1-4	CASSYPQAGGKKLFF	TGTGCCAGCAGTTACCCGCAGGCGGGGGGAAAAAAACTGTTTTTT
few	TRBV6-2/TRBV6-3	.	TRBJ1-2	CASSPLGTFGYTF	TGTGCCAGCAGTCCCCTTGGGACATTTGGCTACACCTTC
few	TRBV4-2	.	TRBJ2-3	CASSSGRRESTDTQYF	TGTGCCAGCAGCTCCGGACGCAGGGAAAGCACAGATACGCAGTATTTT
.	TRBV9	.	TRBJ2-3	CASSVRAAGSGDTQYF	TGTGCCAGCAGCGTAAGGGCGGCAGGGTCGGGAGATACGCAGTATTTT
many	TRBV9	TRBD1	TRBJ1-5	CASSVAGQENQPQHF	TGTGCCAGCAGCGTAGCCGGACAGGAGAATCAGCCCCAGCATTTT
many	TRBV19	.	TRBJ1-2	CASSSESGTFLYGYTF	TGTGCCAGTAGTAGCGAGTCCGGGACCTTCCTCTATGGCTACACCTTC
many	TRBV10-3	.	TRBJ2-1	CAIRRTGADNEQFF	TGTGCCATCAGGAGGACTGGGGCCGACAATGAGCAGTTCTTC
.	TRBV4-2	.	TRBJ2-3	CASSQDPKRTDTQYF	TGTGCCAGCAGCCAAGATCCAAAGCGGACAGATACGCAGTATTTT
few	TRBV18	TRBD1	TRBJ2-1	CASSPKTGGWNNEQFF	TGTGCCAGCTCACCCAAAACAGGGGGCTGGAACAATGAGCAGTTCTTC
many	TRBV6-5	.	TRBJ2-7	CASSYDGRIYEQYF	TGTGCCAGCAGTTACGACGGACGGATCTACGAGCAGTACTTC
many	TRBV3-1	TRBD1	TRBJ1-6	CASSPQQGRSPLHF	TGTGCCAGCAGCCCTCAACAGGGGCGATCACCCCTCCACTTT
many	TRBV10-3	.	TRBJ2-1	CAISESRRGREDNEQFF	TGTGCCATCAGTGAGTCGAGGAGGGGGCGGGAGGACAATGAGCAGTTCTTC
many	TRBV28	.	TRBJ2-3	CASSFDGASTDTQYF	TGTGCCAGCAGTTTCGACGGAGCTAGCACAGATACGCAGTATTTT
.	TRBV29-1	.	TRBJ2-2	CSVGHTNTGELFF	TGCAGCGTCGGACATACGAACACCGGGGAGCTGTTTTTT
many	TRBV12-3/TRBV12-4	TRBD1	TRBJ2-7	CASMAGGSYEQYF	TGTGCCAGCATGGCAGGGGGCTCCTACGAGCAGTACTTC
.	TRBV4-3	.	TRBJ1-4	CASSQGAGVGEKLFF	TGCGCCAGCAGCCAAGGAGCAGGGGTTGGCGAAAAACTGTTTTTT
many	TRBV11-3	TRBD2	TRBJ2-7	CASSLGLEGLLSEQYF	TGTGCCAGCAGCTTAGGTTTAGAGGGACTATTATCCGAGCAGTACTTC
.	TRBV6-1	.	TRBJ1-5	CASRVGARNQPQHF	TGTGCCAGCAGGGTGGGGGCCCGCAATCAGCCCCAGCATTTT
many	TRBV12-3/TRBV12-4	.	TRBJ1-2	CASSLGEIYGYTF	TGTGCCAGCAGTTTGGGGGAGATCTATGGCTACACCTTC
many	TRBV2	TRBD2	TRBJ2-7	CASSEGDFLAGVHEQYF	TGTGCCAGCAGTGAAGGCGATTTTTTAGCGGGAGTCCACGAGCAGTACTTC
many	TRBV28	.	TRBJ2-7	CASSLLEEGSYEQYF	TGTGCCAGCAGTTTACTTGAGGAGGGGTCCTACGAGCAGTACTTC
many	TRBV12-3/TRBV12-4	.	TRBJ2-7	CASSLGGPVGEQYF	TGTGCCAGCAGTTTAGGGGGACCAGTAGGCGAGCAGTACTTC
.	TRBV5-1	.	TRBJ2-6	CASSPHPGANVLTF	TGCGCCAGCAGCCCACACCCCGGGGCCAACGTCCTGACTTTC
.	TRBV19	TRBD2	TRBJ2-3	CASSISSGIPSAQYF	TGTGCCAGTAGTATTTCTAGCGGGATCCCAAGTGCGCAGTATTTT
many	TRBV24-1	.	TRBJ1-2	CATSDLDGNYGYTF	TGTGCCACCAGTGATTTGGATGGGAACTATGGCTACACCTTC
many	TRBV30	.	TRBJ2-1	CAWSNGNSYNEQFF	TGTGCCTGGAGTAACGGGAATTCCTACAATGAGCAGTTCTTC